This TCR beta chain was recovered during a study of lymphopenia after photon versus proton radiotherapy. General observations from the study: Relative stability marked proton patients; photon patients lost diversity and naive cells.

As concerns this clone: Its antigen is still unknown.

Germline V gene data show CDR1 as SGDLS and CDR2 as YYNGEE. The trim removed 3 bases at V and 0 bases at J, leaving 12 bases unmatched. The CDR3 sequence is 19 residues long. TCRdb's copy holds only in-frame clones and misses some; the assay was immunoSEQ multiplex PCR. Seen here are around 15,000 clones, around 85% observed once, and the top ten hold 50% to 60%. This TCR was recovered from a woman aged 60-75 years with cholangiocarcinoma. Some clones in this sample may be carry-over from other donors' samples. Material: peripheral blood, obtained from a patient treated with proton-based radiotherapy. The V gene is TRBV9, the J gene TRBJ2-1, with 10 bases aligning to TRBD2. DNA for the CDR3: TGTGCCAGCAGCGGGGGACTAGCGACCGTCCTAAGCTCCTACAATGAGCAGTTCTTC. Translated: CASSGGLATVLSSYNEQFF.